A selection of T cell receptor beta chains follows, all from one sample in a study of hypomethylating agent response in myelodysplastic syndrome. Assay: immunoSEQ multiplex PCR; the TCRdb copy retains only in-frame clones and omits some. The sample lists 1,500 to 2,000 clones; approximately 86% were seen once. The sequencing used bone marrow, collected before or after starting hypomethylating agent treatment for myelodysplastic syndrome (not recorded which). All receptors come from a human donor with myelodysplastic syndrome. The conserved cysteine and the conserved F or W are not part of the CDR3 here. The order of the fields is V gene, J gene, CDR3 protein.

TRBV6-6	TRBJ1-4	ASSYGEKLF
TRBV19	TRBJ1-1	ASRDTVNTEAF
TRBV6-6	TRBJ1-6	ASRRTGNNSPLH
TRBV27	TRBJ2-5	ASSRPGQKETQY
TRBV4-2	TRBJ2-3	ASSQELAGADTQY
TRBV29-1	TRBJ2-1	SETSGSLGRNEQF
TRBV14	TRBJ2-3	ASSQDSGFSTDTQY
TRBV27	TRBJ1-4	ASSFSWGTGRLKTATNEKLF
TRBV11-2	TRBJ1-1	ASSLAGSFNTEAF
TRBV6-1	TRBJ1-5	ASSSYRDGTQPQH
TRBV5-1	TRBJ1-1	ASSLVAGENTEAF
TRBV27	TRBJ2-7	ASSLEREGSDEQY
TRBV5-1	TRBJ2-7	ASSLDRGTYEQY
TRBV4-3	TRBJ1-2	ASSRDRGDGYT
TRBV30	TRBJ1-2	AWKPPGQGDYYGYT
TRBV7-2	TRBJ2-3	ASSLGRGLDTQY